The present T cell receptor (beta chain) was sequenced within a study of Graves' ophthalmopathy and Graves' hyperthyroidism. RNA transcripts were the source from which TCR beta CDR3 regions were amplified. Second-round multiplex PCR followed a first-round RT-PCR using HTBI primers. TCRdb reanalysed the multiplex PCR reads using MiXCR and keeps one entry per CDR3 protein. Of 350,000 to 450,000 distinct CDR3 sequences listed, around 20% are singletons. Patients were diagnosed from clinical symptoms, serum thyroxine, TRAb, thyroid ultrasound and orbital computed tomography. PBMCs originated in about 10 ml of fresh peripheral blood. This clonotype was seen ten or more times. There are 11 residues in the CDR3. Germline V lookup: CDR1 SNHLY, CDR2 FYNNEI. Trimming cost V 10 bases and J 4 bases, with 8 bases left between them.

The sequence was obtained from a woman between 18 and 30 years old with Graves' ophthalmopathy. The chain links TRBV2 to TRBJ1-5, with D possibly matching TRBD1 (5 bases). Sequenced sample: peripheral blood. CDR3 amino acids: CAIGGNQPQHF. The CDR3 DNA reads as TGTGCCATCGGGGGTAATCAGCCCCAGCATTTT.